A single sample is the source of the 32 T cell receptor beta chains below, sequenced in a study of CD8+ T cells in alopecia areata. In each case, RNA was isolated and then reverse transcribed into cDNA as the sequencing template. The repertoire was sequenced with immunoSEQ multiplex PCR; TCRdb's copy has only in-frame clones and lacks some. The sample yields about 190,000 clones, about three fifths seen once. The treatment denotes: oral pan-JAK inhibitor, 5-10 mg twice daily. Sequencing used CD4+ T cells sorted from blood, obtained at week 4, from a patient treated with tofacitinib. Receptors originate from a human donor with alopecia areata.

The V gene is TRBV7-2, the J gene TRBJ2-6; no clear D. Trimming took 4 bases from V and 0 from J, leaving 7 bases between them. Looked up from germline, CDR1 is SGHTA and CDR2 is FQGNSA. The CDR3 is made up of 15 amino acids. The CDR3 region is CASSSVYSGANVLTF. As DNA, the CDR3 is TGTGCCAGCAGCTCGGTCTACTCTGGGGCCAACGTCCTGACTTTC.

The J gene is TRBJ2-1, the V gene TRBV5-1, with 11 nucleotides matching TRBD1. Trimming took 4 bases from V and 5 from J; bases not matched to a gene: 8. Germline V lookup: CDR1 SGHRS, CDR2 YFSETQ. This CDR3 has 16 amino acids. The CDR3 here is CASSVGGTGGDNEQFF. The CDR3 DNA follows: TGCGCCAGCAGCGTCGGAGGGACAGGGGGTGACAATGAGCAGTTCTTC.

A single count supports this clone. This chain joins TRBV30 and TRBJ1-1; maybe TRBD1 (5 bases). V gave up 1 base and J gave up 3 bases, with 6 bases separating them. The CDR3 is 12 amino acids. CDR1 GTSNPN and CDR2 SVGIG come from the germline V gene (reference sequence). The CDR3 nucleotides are TGTGCCTGGAGTGGACAGTACACTGAAGCTTTCTTT. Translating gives CAWSGQYTEAFF.

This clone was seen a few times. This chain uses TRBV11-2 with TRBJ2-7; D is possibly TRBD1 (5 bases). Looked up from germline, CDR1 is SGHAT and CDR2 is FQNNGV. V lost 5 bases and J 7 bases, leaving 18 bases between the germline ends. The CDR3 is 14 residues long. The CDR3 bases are TGTGCCAGCAGCGACCAAATATCCCAGGGTGAGCAGTACTTC. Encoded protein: CASSDQISQGEQYF. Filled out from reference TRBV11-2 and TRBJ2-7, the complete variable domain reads EAGVAQSPRYKIIEKRQSVAFWCNPISGHATLYWYQQILGQGPKLLIQFQNNGVVDDSQLPKDRFSAERLKGVDSTLKIQPAKLEDSAVYLCASSDQISQGEQYFGPGTRLTVT.

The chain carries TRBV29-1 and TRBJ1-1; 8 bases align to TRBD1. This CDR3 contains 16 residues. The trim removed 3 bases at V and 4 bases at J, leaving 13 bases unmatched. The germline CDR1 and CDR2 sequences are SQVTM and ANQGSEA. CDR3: CSVDGASQGARTEAFF. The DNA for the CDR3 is TGCAGCGTTGATGGTGCGTCGCAGGGGGCGCGCACTGAAGCTTTCTTT.

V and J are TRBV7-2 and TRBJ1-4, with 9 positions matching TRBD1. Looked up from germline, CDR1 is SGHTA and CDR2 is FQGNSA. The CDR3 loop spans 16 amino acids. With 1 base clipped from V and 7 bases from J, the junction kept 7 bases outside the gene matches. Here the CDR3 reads CASSLVGTGGSEKLFF. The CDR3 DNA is TGTGCCAGCAGCTTAGTGGGAACAGGGGGCAGTGAAAAACTGTTTTTT.

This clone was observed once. The CDR3 loop is CASSSTLGHGNIQYF. The DNA of the CDR3 is TGTGCCAGCAGCTCCACCTTGGGGCATGGAAACATTCAGTACTTC. The J gene is TRBJ2-4, the V gene TRBV7-2, with TRBD1 as a possible D gene (5 bases). V was trimmed by 4 bases and J by 6 bases, leaving 16 bases between them. Germline V gene sequence: CDR1 SGHTA, CDR2 FQGNSA. The CDR3 runs 15 residues. Using reference TRBV7-2 and TRBJ2-4 for the parts outside the CDR3, the full variable domain is GAGVSQSPSNKVTEKGKDVELRCDPISGHTALYWYRQSLGQGLEFLIYFQGNSAPDKSGLPSDRFSAERTGGSVSTLTIQRTQQEDSAVYLCASSSTLGHGNIQYFGAGTRLSVL.

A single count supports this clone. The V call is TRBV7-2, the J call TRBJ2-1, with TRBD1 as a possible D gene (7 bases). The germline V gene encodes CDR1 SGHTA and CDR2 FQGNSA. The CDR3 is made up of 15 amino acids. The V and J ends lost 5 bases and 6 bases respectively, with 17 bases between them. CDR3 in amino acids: CASSPGQAEGNEQFF. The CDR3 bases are TGTGCCAGCAGCCCCGGACAGGCGGAGGGCAATGAGCAGTTCTTC.

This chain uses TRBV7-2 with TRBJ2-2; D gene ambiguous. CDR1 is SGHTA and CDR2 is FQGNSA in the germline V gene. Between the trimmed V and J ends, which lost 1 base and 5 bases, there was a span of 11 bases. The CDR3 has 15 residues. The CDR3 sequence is CASSLEGLGTGELFF. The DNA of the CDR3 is TGTGCCAGCAGCTTAGAGGGCCTTGGGACCGGGGAGCTGTTTTTT.

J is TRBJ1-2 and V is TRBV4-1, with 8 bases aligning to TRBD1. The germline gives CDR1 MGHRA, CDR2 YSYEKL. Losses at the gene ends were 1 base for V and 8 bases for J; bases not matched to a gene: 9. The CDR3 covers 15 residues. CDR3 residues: CASSQVGQGIGGYTF. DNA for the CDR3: TGCGCCAGCAGCCAAGTCGGACAGGGCATAGGGGGCTACACCTTC.

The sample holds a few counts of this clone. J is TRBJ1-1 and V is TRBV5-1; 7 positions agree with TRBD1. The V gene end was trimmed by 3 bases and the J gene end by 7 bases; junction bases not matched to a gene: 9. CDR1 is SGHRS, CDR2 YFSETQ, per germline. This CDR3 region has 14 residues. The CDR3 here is CASSYTPGQNEAFF. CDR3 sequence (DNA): TGCGCCAGCAGCTACACCCCGGGACAGAATGAAGCTTTCTTT.

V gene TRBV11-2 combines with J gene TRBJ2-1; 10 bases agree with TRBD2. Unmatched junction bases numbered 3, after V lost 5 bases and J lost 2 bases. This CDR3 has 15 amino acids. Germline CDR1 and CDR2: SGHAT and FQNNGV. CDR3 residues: CASSLTSGAYNEQFF. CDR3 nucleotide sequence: TGTGCCAGCAGCCTAACTAGCGGGGCCTACAATGAGCAGTTCTTC.

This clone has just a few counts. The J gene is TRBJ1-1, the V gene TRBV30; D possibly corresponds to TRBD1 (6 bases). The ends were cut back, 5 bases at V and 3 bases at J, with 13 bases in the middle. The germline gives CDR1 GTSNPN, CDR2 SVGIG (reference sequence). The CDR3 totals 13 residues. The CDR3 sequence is CAWQRGGDTEAFF. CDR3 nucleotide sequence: TGTGCCTGGCAAAGGGGGGGCGACACTGAAGCTTTCTTT.

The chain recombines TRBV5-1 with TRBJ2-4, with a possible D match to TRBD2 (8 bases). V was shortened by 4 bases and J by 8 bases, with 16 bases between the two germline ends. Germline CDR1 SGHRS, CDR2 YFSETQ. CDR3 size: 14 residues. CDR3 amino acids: CASSAGTAGDIQYF. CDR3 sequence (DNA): TGCGCCAGCAGCGCCGGGACAGCGGGGGACATTCAGTACTTC.

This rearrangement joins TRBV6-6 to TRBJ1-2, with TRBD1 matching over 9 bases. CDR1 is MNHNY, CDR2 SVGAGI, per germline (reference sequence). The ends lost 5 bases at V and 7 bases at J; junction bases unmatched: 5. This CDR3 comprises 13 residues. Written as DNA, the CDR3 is TGTGCCAGCAGTCCGGGACAGGGTGCTGGCTACACCTTC. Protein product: CASSPGQGAGYTF.

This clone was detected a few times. CDR3 sequence (DNA): TGTGCCAGCAGTTACAGGACAGGGGGAAACTATGGCTACACCTTC. It translates to CASSYRTGGNYGYTF. V gene TRBV7-9 combines with J gene TRBJ1-2; TRBD1 agrees at 10 bases. V shed 6 bases and J 2 bases; nucleotides not matched to a gene: 6. The CDR3 loop spans 15 amino acids. Germline V gives CDR1 SEHNR, CDR2 FQNEAQ (reference sequence).

CDR3 nucleotides: TGTGCCTGGAGTGGCTGGACAGAAGGCGAAGCTTTCTTT. As protein: CAWSGWTEGEAFF. The rearrangement joins TRBV30 to TRBJ1-1, with D maybe TRBD1 (6 bases). There are 13 residues in the CDR3. V dropped 1 base and J dropped 8 bases, with 14 bases sitting between them. In germline, CDR1 is GTSNPN, CDR2 SVGIG (reference sequence).

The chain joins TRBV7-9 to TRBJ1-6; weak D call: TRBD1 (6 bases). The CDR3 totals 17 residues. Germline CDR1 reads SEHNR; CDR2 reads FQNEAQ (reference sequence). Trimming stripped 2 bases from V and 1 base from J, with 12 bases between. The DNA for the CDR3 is TGTGCCAGCAGCTTAAGCAGGGGAGGATCCTATAATTCACCCCTCCACTTT. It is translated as CASSLSRGGSYNSPLHF.

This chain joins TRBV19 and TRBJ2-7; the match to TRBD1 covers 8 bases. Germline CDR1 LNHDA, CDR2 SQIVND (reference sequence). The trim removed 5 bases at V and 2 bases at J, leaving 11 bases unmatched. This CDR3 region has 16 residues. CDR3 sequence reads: CASSPGQGSLPYEQYF. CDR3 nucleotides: TGTGCCAGTAGTCCAGGACAGGGATCCCTTCCCTACGAGCAGTACTTC.

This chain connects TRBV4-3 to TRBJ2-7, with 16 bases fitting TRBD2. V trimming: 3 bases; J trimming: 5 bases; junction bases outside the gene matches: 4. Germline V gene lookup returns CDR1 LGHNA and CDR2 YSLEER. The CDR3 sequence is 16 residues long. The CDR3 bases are TGCGCCAGCAGCCAGGGACTAGCGGGGGGGCCCGACGAGCAGTACTTC. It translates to CASSQGLAGGPDEQYF.

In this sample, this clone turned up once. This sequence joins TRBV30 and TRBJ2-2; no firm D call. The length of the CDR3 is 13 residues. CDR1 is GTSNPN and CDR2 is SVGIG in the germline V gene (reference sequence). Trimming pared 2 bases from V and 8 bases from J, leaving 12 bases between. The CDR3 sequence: CAWSFGFSGELFF. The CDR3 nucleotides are TGTGCCTGGAGTTTCGGGTTTAGTGGGGAGCTGTTTTTT.

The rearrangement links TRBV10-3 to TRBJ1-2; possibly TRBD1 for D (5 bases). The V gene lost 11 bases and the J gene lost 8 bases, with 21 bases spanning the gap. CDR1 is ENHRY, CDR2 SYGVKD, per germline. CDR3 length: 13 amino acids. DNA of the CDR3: TGTGCCTTACTACAGAACCCGGGGGAAGGCTACACCTTC. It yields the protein CALLQNPGEGYTF.

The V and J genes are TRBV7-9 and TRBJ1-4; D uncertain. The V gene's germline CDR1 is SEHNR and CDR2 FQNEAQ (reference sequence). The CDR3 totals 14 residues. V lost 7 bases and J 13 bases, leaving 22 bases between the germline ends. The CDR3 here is CASTSPGHRKRLFF. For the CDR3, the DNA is TGTGCCAGCACCTCCCCGGGCCACCGGAAGAGACTGTTTTTT.

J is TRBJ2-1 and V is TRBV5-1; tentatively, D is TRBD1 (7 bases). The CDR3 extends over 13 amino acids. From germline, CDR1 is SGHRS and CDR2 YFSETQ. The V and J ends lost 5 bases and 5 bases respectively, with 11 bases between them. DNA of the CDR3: TGCGCCAGCAGTCAGGGGGGCAACAATGAGCAGTTCTTC. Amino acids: CASSQGGNNEQFF. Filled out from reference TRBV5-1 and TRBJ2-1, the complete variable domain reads KAGVTQTPRYLIKTRGQQVTLSCSPISGHRSVSWYQQTPGQGLQFLFEYFSETQRNKGNFPGRFSGRQFSNSRSEMNVSTLELGDSALYLCASSQGGNNEQFFGPGTRLTVL.

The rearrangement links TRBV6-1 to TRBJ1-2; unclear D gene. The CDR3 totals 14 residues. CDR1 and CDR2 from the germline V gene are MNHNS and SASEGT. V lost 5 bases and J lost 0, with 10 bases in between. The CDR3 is CASSKDGPNYGYTF. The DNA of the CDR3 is TGTGCCAGCAGTAAAGACGGACCTAACTATGGCTACACCTTC.

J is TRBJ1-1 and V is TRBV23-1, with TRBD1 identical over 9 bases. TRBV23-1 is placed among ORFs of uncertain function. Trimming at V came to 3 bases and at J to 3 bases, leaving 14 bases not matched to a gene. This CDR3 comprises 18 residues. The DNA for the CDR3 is TGCGCCAGCAGTCACCCCCGACAGGGGGTTCTTTGGGACACTGAAGCTTTCTTT. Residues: CASSHPRQGVLWDTEAFF.

CDR3 amino acids: CSGKGRTEAFF. CDR3 coding DNA: TGCAGCGGTAAGGGGAGGACTGAAGCTTTCTTT. The chain links TRBV29-1 to TRBJ1-1; D may be TRBD1 (5 bases). This CDR3 region has 11 residues. Germline CDR1 is SQVTM and CDR2 is ANQGSEA. V was clipped by 7 bases and J by 5 bases, with 11 bases between them. Variable domain in full (rest from reference TRBV29-1 and TRBJ1-1): SAVISQKPSRDICQRGTSLTIQCQVDSQVTMMFWYRQQPGQSLTLIATANQGSEATYESGFVIDKFPISRPNLTFSTLTVSNMSPEDSSIYLCSGKGRTEAFFGQGTRLTVV.

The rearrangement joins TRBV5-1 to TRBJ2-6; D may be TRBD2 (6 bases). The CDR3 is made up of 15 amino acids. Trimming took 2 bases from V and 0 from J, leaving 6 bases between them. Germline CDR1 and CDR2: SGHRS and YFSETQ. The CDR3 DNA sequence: TGCGCCAGCAGCTTCGGGGGCTCTGGGGCCAACGTCCTGACTTTC. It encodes CASSFGGSGANVLTF.

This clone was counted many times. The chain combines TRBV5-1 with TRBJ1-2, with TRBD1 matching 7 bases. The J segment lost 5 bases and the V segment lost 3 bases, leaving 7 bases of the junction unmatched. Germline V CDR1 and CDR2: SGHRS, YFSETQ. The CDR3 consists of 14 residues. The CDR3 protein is CASSYGTEVYGYTF. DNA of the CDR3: TGCGCCAGCAGCTATGGGACAGAAGTTTATGGCTACACCTTC.

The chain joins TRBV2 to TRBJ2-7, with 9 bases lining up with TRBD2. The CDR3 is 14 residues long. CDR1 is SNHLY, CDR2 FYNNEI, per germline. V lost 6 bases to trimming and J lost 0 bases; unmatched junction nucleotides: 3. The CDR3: CASRIAGVSYEQYF. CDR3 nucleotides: TGTGCCAGCAGGATAGCGGGGGTCTCCTACGAGCAGTACTTC.

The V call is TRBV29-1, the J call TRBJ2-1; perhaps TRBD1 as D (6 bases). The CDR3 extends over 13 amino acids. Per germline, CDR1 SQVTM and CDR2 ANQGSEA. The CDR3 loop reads CSFNRVLGNEQFF. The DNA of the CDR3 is TGCAGTTTCAACAGGGTTCTTGGCAATGAGCAGTTCTTC.

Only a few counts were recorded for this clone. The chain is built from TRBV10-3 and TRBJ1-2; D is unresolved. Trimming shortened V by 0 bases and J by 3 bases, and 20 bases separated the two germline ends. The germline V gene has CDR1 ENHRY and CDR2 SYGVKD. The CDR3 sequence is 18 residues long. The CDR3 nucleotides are TGTGCCATCAGTGAGTCTTCGAGCACGGGGTTAAGTGACTATGGCTACACCTTC. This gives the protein CAISESSSTGLSDYGYTF.